Given below is one T cell receptor beta chain in context. What it binds is not known. Sequencing used immunoSEQ multiplex PCR; TCRdb keeps in-frame clones, though not all of them. This repertoire shows just under 80,000 clones, more than 85% found once; its top ten account for 4.7%. Some second doses came at about 4 weeks and others at about 12 weeks; these were pooled. The entry originates in a study of T cell responses to AZD1222 COVID-19 vaccine. The study, taken as a whole, reports: Among the donors, most were white British and more were female, and clonal diversity was possibly underestimated. Only after the peak T cell response were repertoires sampled.

The CDR3 length is 14 residues. After removal of 4 bases from V and 3 bases from J, the junction contained 4 bases not matched to a gene. Looked up from germline, CDR1 is MNHNY and CDR2 is SVGAGI (reference sequence). This clonotype originated in an adult who received the AZD1222 COVID-19 vaccine. The chain couples TRBV6-6 to TRBJ1-2; 8 bases are a match to TRBD1. Sample: peripheral blood, taken 28 days after the second AZD1222 dose. The CDR3 protein is CASSSATGDYGYTF. CDR3 DNA: TGTGCCAGCAGTTCGGCGACAGGGGACTATGGCTACACCTTC.